This T cell receptor beta chain is drawn from a study of T cells in Graves' hyperthyroidism and ophthalmopathy. This clonotype was counted a few times. The CDR3 is 14 amino acids. CDR1 and CDR2 from the germline V gene are MGHRA and YSYEKL. V was shortened by 2 bases and J by 0 bases, with 8 bases between the two germline ends. Researchers took RNA transcripts and amplified the TCR beta CDR3 regions from them. Initially, a first-round RT-PCR of the TCR CDR3 employed the HTBI primer set. In TCRdb, the multiplex PCR reads were re-called with MiXCR into one record per CDR3 protein. The repertoire has about 610,000 distinct CDR3 sequences, around 15% of them found once; the top ten carry roughly 4.5%.

The source material was blood. The sequence derives from a woman aged 40 to 49 with Graves' ophthalmopathy. This chain links TRBV4-1 with TRBJ2-7; D is perhaps TRBD1 (6 bases). CDR3 in amino acids: CASSQTGNSYEQYF. For the CDR3, the DNA is TGCGCCAGCAGCCAAACAGGGAACTCCTACGAGCAGTACTTC.